The next 7 T cell receptor beta chains were all read from a single sample in a study of cytomegalovirus exposure and HLA in healthy donors. A multiplex PCR was run with 60 Vbeta primers and 13 Jbeta primers. Repertoires were generated with immunoSEQ multiplex PCR, while TCRdb's copy carries only in-frame clones and drops some. The sample includes about 130,000 clones, about 71% of them seen just once. The sequenced sample was PBMCs. The receptors originated from a woman aged 55-69 years in good health and CMV-seropositive.

This sequence joins TRBV28 and TRBJ1-1; 9 nucleotides match TRBD1. The V segment lost 6 bases and the J segment 7 bases; nucleotides outside the gene matches: 9. CDR1 is MDHEN, CDR2 SYDVKM, per germline. This CDR3 comprises 14 residues. This CDR3 is CASSRGQGSSEAFF. The CDR3 DNA follows: TGTGCCAGCAGCCGAGGACAGGGGAGCAGTGAAGCTTTCTTT.

The V and J genes are TRBV2 and TRBJ1-1, with 7 bases matching TRBD1. Germline lookup yields CDR1 SNHLY and CDR2 FYNNEI. This CDR3 has 14 amino acids. With 0 bases clipped from V and 11 bases from J, the junction kept 9 bases outside the gene matches. The CDR3, as DNA: TGTGCCAGCAGTGAAGCCGACAGGGTGTCGAGGGCTTTCTTT. This gives the protein CASSEADRVSRAFF.

CDR3 sequence: CASNLARDRETQYF. The DNA of the CDR3 is TGTGCCAGCAACTTAGCCAGGGATCGAGAGACCCAGTACTTC. The V call is TRBV2, the J call TRBJ2-5, with D perhaps matching TRBD1 (5 bases). The CDR3 extends over 14 amino acids. Germline lookup yields CDR1 SNHLY and CDR2 FYNNEI. Trimming stripped 7 bases from V and 4 bases from J, with 16 bases between.

The chain has TRBV5-6 and TRBJ1-2; weak D call: TRBD1 (5 bases). The CDR3 length is 15 residues. Per germline, CDR1 SGHDT and CDR2 YYEEEE. V was clipped by 0 bases and J by 5 bases, with 14 bases between them. CDR3 in amino acids: CASSLEYEGAYGYTF. The CDR3 DNA follows: TGTGCCAGCAGCTTGGAGTACGAAGGGGCATATGGCTACACCTTC.

This clone occurred many times. The V and J genes are TRBV5-6 and TRBJ2-7; the match to TRBD1 covers 9 bases. This CDR3 has 13 residues. Trimming removed 3 bases from V and 3 bases from J; junction bases left unmatched: 1. CDR1 and CDR2 (germline): SGHDT, YYEEEE. CDR3 region: CASSWGQGYEQYF. CDR3 bases: TGTGCCAGCAGCTGGGGACAGGGCTACGAGCAGTACTTC.

The gene calls are TRBV6-1 and TRBJ2-3; TRBD1 matches 10 bases. The CDR3 is 15 residues long. Germline V gene lookup returns CDR1 MNHNS and CDR2 SASEGT. The J segment lost 4 bases and the V segment lost 3 bases, leaving 4 bases of the junction unmatched. CDR3 loop: CASSDRDRGPDTQYF. Written as DNA, the CDR3 is TGTGCCAGCAGTGACCGGGACAGGGGTCCAGATACGCAGTATTTT.

The chain links TRBV7-9 to TRBJ2-1, with 16 bases fitting TRBD2. CDR1 and CDR2 from the germline V gene are SEHNR and FQNEAQ (reference sequence). The J segment lost 6 bases and the V segment lost 5 bases, leaving 10 bases of the junction unmatched. The CDR3 is made up of 18 amino acids. CDR3 nucleotides: TGTGCCAGCAGCCCTTCCCCCGGGACTAGCGGGAGGGCCAATGAGCAGTTCTTC. Its protein is CASSPSPGTSGRANEQFF.